This passage covers 21 T cell receptor beta chains from one sample sequenced in a study of T cell repertoires in cytomegalovirus infection. TCRdb itself ran the reads through MiXCR, one entry per CDR3 protein. The sample consists of hundreds of thousands of distinct CDR3 sequences, roughly a third of them appearing once. No antigen is known for these receptors. Sample: cultured CD8+ T cells from PBMCs, taken from culture after CMV antigen stimulation. The source of these receptors is a human donor in good health (CMV status not recorded). Some clones in this sample may be carry-over from other donors' samples.

The sample holds a few counts of this clonotype. The CDR3 DNA follows: TGTGCCAGCAGCCCGGGACAGACTTACTACAATGAGCAGTTCTTC. It codes for CASSPGQTYYNEQFF. J is TRBJ2-1 and V is TRBV7-3, with 7 bases lining up with TRBD1. The CDR3 spans 15 residues. Germline assignment: CDR1 SGHTA and CDR2 FQGTGA. Unmatched junction bases numbered 7, after V lost 5 bases and J lost 3 bases.

There are a few counts of this clonotype. The CDR3 reads CASSSYSSGTPNTEAFF. In DNA form, the CDR3 reads TGTGCCAGCAGTTCCTATTCATCCGGGACACCGAACACTGAAGCTTTCTTT. V and J are TRBV28 and TRBJ1-1; D perhaps matches TRBD1 (6 bases). The CDR3 has 17 residues. Trimming took 4 bases from V and 1 from J, leaving 19 bases between them. Germline CDR1 reads MDHEN; CDR2 reads SYDVKM.

This clonotype was counted many times. This chain connects TRBV12-3 or TRBV12-4 to TRBJ2-3, with 10 bases fitting TRBD2. The CDR3 runs 17 residues. With 3 bases clipped from V and 0 bases from J, the junction kept 6 bases outside the gene matches. DNA for the CDR3: TGTGCCAGCAGTTTTAGGCTAGCGGGGGAGAGCACAGATACGCAGTATTTT. It yields the protein CASSFRLAGESTDTQYF.

V usage is TRBV15 and J usage is TRBJ1-2; TRBD1 might be the D (6 bases). Trimming took off 0 bases at V and 6 bases at J, with 11 bases between the two ends. The germline V gene encodes CDR1 LNHNV and CDR2 YYDKDF (reference sequence). The length of the CDR3 is 14 residues. The CDR3, as DNA: TGTGCCACCAGCAGAGATATGGGGGGCGATGGCTACACCTTC. This encodes CATSRDMGGDGYTF.

This clonotype was seen only a few times. The chain combines TRBV12-5 with TRBJ1-2, with D possibly TRBD1 on 5 matching bases. Germline V CDR1 and CDR2: LGHNT, FRNRAP. The length of the CDR3 is 12 residues. The V and J ends lost 5 bases and 10 bases respectively, with 14 bases between them. The CDR3 nucleotides are TGTGCTAGTGGTGTGGGACGGTCGGTCTACACCTTC. As protein: CASGVGRSVYTF.

This clonotype was found a few times. The chain uses TRBV11-3 and TRBJ2-1, with TRBD2 identical over 8 bases. From germline, CDR1 is SGHNT and CDR2 YENEEA. CDR3 size: 16 residues. Trimming cost V 2 bases and J 7 bases; bases outside gene matches: 10. CDR3 coding DNA: TGTGCCAGCAGCTTATTCGGGACTAGGGACTGGAATGAGCAGTTCTTC. Translation: CASSLFGTRDWNEQFF. The variable domain in full, with the rest retrieved from reference TRBV11-3 and TRBJ2-1, is EAGVVQSPRYKIIEKKQPVAFWCNPISGHNTLYWYLQNLGQGPELLIRYENEEAVDDSQLPKDRFSAERLKGVDSTLKIQPAELGDSAVYLCASSLFGTRDWNEQFFGPGTRLTVL.

As regards this clonotype: A much bigger clone sits one base away, suggesting this may be a read error. This chain links TRBV7-2 with TRBJ1-1; D might be TRBD1 (5 bases). CDR1 and CDR2 from the germline V gene are SGHTA and FQGNSA. This CDR3 is built from 15 residues. Between the trimmed V and J ends, which lost 3 bases and 5 bases, there was a span of 16 bases. The CDR3 reads CASSFWGPRRTEAFF. The CDR3 nucleotides read TGTGCCAGCAGCTTTTGGGGCCCTAGGAGGACTGAAGCTTTCTTT.

This clonotype was recorded only once. This rearrangement joins TRBV7-9 to TRBJ1-1, with D unclear. Germline V CDR1 and CDR2: SEHNR, FQNEAQ (reference sequence). V gave up 2 bases and J gave up 11 bases, with 9 bases separating them. The CDR3 runs to 11 residues. The CDR3 sequence is CASSLIEVAFF. In DNA, the CDR3 is TGTGCCAGCAGCTTAATTGAAGTGGCTTTCTTT.

This chain links TRBV7-9 with TRBJ1-2, with D possibly matching TRBD1 (5 bases). The CDR3 sequence is 15 residues long. Germline V gives CDR1 SEHNR, CDR2 FQNEAQ (reference sequence). Deletions cut 5 bases from V and 0 bases from J, with 13 bases between. CDR3 residues: CASSLSSTANYGYTF. The DNA for the CDR3 is TGTGCCAGCAGCCTATCCTCGACAGCTAACTATGGCTACACCTTC.

This clonotype came up many times. The chain has TRBV7-2 and TRBJ2-1; 7 bases fit TRBD2. This CDR3 is built from 14 residues. Germline assignment: CDR1 SGHTA and CDR2 FQGNSA. Unmatched junction bases numbered 7, after V lost 3 bases and J lost 8 bases. In DNA form, the CDR3 reads TGTGCCAGCAGCTTCCTGACTAGCCGGTATGAGCAGTTCTTC. Its translation is CASSFLTSRYEQFF.

This clonotype was counted many times. The V gene is TRBV7-2, the J gene TRBJ2-6; possibly TRBD2 for D (5 bases). V was cut by 2 bases and J by 4 bases, with 12 bases left in between. The CDR3 sequence is 16 residues long. Germline values: CDR1 SGHTA, CDR2 FQGNSA. The CDR3 nucleotides read TGTGCCAGCAGCTTAAGTCCCGGGGAAGGGGCCAACGTCCTGACTTTC. This sequence encodes CASSLSPGEGANVLTF.

The rearrangement links TRBV19 to TRBJ1-1; the D gene is possibly TRBD1 (5 bases). The CDR3 is made up of 14 amino acids. Deletions cut 7 bases from V and 6 bases from J, with 18 bases between. CDR1 and CDR2 from the germline V gene are LNHDA and SQIVND (reference sequence). CDR3 sequence reads: CASTLAGLGPEAFF. CDR3 nucleotide sequence: TGTGCCAGTACCCTAGCGGGACTCGGACCTGAAGCTTTCTTT.

This clonotype came up many times. This chain links TRBV7-8 with TRBJ2-1; 8 bases match TRBD2. The CDR3 is 13 amino acids. J lost 8 bases, V lost 4 bases, and 4 bases had no gene match. Per the germline V gene, CDR1 is SGHVS and CDR2 is FQNEAQ. The CDR3: CASSSRGADEQFF. The CDR3 region has the DNA TGTGCCAGCAGCTCGCGGGGGGCTGATGAGCAGTTCTTC.

The chain links TRBV24-1 to TRBJ2-2, with no clear D. V was cut by 0 bases and J by 0 bases, with 4 bases left in between. The germline V gene has CDR1 KGHDR and CDR2 SFDVKD. This CDR3 comprises 15 residues. The CDR3 spells CATSDLPSNTGELFF. The CDR3 DNA reads TGTGCCACCAGTGATTTGCCGTCGAACACCGGGGAGCTGTTTTTT.

The CDR3 coding sequence is TGTGCCAGCAGCTTAGTTTCCCGGGACGAGGGGAACATTCAGTACTTC. This gives the protein CASSLVSRDEGNIQYF. The chain carries TRBV7-9 and TRBJ2-4; possibly TRBD1 or TRBD2 for D (5 bases each). Germline lookup yields CDR1 SEHNR and CDR2 FQNEAQ (reference sequence). This CDR3 contains 16 residues. The V gene lost 1 base and the J gene lost 7 bases, with 17 bases spanning the gap. Together with reference TRBV7-9 and TRBJ2-4, the CDR3 gives the full variable domain: DTGVSQNPRHKITKRGQNVTFRCDPISEHNRLYWYRQTLGQGPEFLTYFQNEAQLEKSRLLSDRFSAERPKGSFSTLEIQRTEQGDSAMYLCASSLVSRDEGNIQYFGAGTRLSVL.

This chain uses TRBV27 with TRBJ2-2; 9 nucleotides line up with TRBD2. Losses at the gene ends were 3 bases for V and 6 bases for J; bases not matched to a gene: 8. The CDR3 is 16 residues long. Looked up from germline, CDR1 is MNHEY and CDR2 is SMNVEV (reference sequence). The CDR3, as DNA: TGTGCCAGCAGTTTCTTAGCGGGGGCCCCCCCCGGGGAGCTGTTTTTT. Translating it yields CASSFLAGAPPGELFF.

The chain combines TRBV4-2 with TRBJ1-1; no definite D call. V shed 0 bases and J shed 4 bases, with 9 bases lying between them. Germline V gene data show CDR1 as LGHNA and CDR2 as YNFKEQ. The length of the CDR3 is 14 residues. CDR3 amino acids: CASSQDSGFTEAFF. The CDR3, as DNA: TGTGCCAGCAGCCAAGATTCGGGGTTCACTGAAGCTTTCTTT.

The chain joins TRBV12-5 to TRBJ1-6, with a possible D match to TRBD1 (6 bases). Germline V gene sequence: CDR1 LGHNT, CDR2 FRNRAP. CDR3 length: 11 residues. V shed 4 bases and J shed 12 bases, with 7 bases lying between them. The CDR3 region has the DNA TGTGCTAGTGGTTACAGGGAACCCCTCCACTTT. Protein product: CASGYREPLHF.

This clonotype has a count of ten or more. This chain connects TRBV6-6 to TRBJ1-5; no clear D. This CDR3 is built from 12 residues. Between the trimmed V and J ends, which lost 2 bases and 4 bases, there was a span of 3 bases. The germline V gene has CDR1 MNHNY and CDR2 SVGAGI (reference sequence). CDR3 DNA: TGTGCCAGCAGTTACGAGAATCAGCCCCAGCATTTT. Amino acid sequence: CASSYENQPQHF.

This clonotype has at least ten counts. The chain has TRBV6-2 or TRBV6-3 and TRBJ1-1, with no clear D. Trimming cost V 2 bases and J 5 bases, with 9 bases left between them. The CDR3 contains 13 residues. Germline V gene sequence: CDR1 MNHEY, CDR2 SVGEGT. CDR3 loop: CASSYGGRTEAFF. The CDR3 DNA sequence: TGTGCCAGCAGTTACGGAGGTAGGACTGAAGCTTTCTTT.

This clonotype was observed a few times. The chain is built from TRBV6-6 and TRBJ2-5, with TRBD2 matching 11 bases. The CDR3 extends over 15 amino acids. Germline values: CDR1 MNHNY, CDR2 SVGAGI (reference sequence). The CDR3 loop is CALQGTSGGGETQYF. CDR3 DNA: TGTGCTCTTCAGGGAACTAGCGGGGGAGGAGAGACCCAGTACTTC.